These 21 T cell receptor beta chains originate from one sample sequenced in a study of cytomegalovirus exposure and HLA in healthy donors. The PCR contained 60 Vbeta and 13 Jbeta primers. Data came from immunoSEQ multiplex PCR; TCRdb stores just in-frame clones and leaves some out. The sample yields some 130,000 clones, approximately 80% seen once. The sequenced material came from PBMCs. The receptors come from a man aged 18 to 29 in good health and CMV-seronegative.

The CDR3 sequence: CASSVEGVAGELFF. CDR3 nucleotides: TGTGCCAGCAGTGTGGAGGGAGTCGCCGGGGAGCTGTTTTTT. This sequence joins TRBV2 and TRBJ2-2, with a weak D call TRBD2 (6 bases). The V and J ends lost 4 bases and 6 bases respectively, with 12 bases between them. The CDR3 loop spans 14 amino acids. Germline V gene sequence: CDR1 SNHLY, CDR2 FYNNEI.

Only one count was recorded for this clone. V usage is TRBV10-3 and J usage is TRBJ2-7; TRBD2 agrees at 8 bases. This CDR3 is built from 14 residues. The V gene's germline CDR1 is ENHRY and CDR2 SYGVKD. Germline trimming cut 5 bases from V and 5 bases from J; bases unmatched to any gene: 8. CDR3 in amino acids: CAISPAGVRHEQYV. In DNA form, the CDR3 reads TGTGCCATCAGTCCAGCGGGAGTTCGGCACGAGCAGTACGTC.

This chain uses TRBV28 with TRBJ1-2; D not certain. Germline V gene lookup returns CDR1 MDHEN and CDR2 SYDVKM. Deletions cut 6 bases from V and 7 bases from J, with 12 bases between. The CDR3 consists of 12 residues. The CDR3 coding sequence is TGTGCCAGCAGACCTCCCTCCGGTGGCTACACCTTC. It yields the protein CASRPPSGGYTF.

Details on this clone: The junction departs from germline at one end; a sequencing error may be responsible. The chain recombines TRBV19 with TRBJ2-7, with 8 positions matching TRBD1. The CDR3 has 14 residues. Germline CDR1 reads LNHDA; CDR2 reads SQIVND (reference sequence). CDR3 sequence reads: CASSTTPGGGERYF. In nucleotides, the CDR3 is TGTGCCAGTAGTACGACCCCAGGGGGCGGGGAGCGGTACTTC.

The chain uses TRBV9 and TRBJ1-2; D ambiguous. Germline V gene sequence: CDR1 SGDLS, CDR2 YYNGEE. V dropped 0 bases and J dropped 5 bases, with 23 bases sitting between them. This CDR3 has 18 amino acids. In nucleotides, the CDR3 is TGTGCCAGCAGCGTAGAGCTCCTTCGGAGACCAAAACGTTATGGCTACACCTTC. Translation gives CASSVELLRRPKRYGYTF.

This chain links TRBV7-2 with TRBJ2-1; maybe TRBD2 (6 bases). Germline loops: CDR1 SGHTA, CDR2 FQGNSA. V was cut by 5 bases and J by 10 bases, with 21 bases left in between. This CDR3 is built from 15 residues. The CDR3 region has the DNA TGTGCCAGCAGCCAAAGTCCGGGACTGATTGGCGAGCAGTTCTTC. This translates into CASSQSPGLIGEQFF.

This clone was recorded a few times. The V gene is TRBV7-9, the J gene TRBJ1-2; D unclear. The CDR3 spans 15 residues. Per the germline V gene, CDR1 is SEHNR and CDR2 is FQNEAQ (reference sequence). V was trimmed by 5 bases and J by 3 bases, leaving 16 bases between them. CDR3 protein: CASSTSRGWDYGYTF. The CDR3 region has the DNA TGTGCCAGCAGCACATCACGGGGTTGGGACTATGGCTACACCTTC.

The rearrangement joins TRBV15 to TRBJ2-6, with a tentative D call TRBD2 (6 bases). This CDR3 spans 18 amino acids. The germline V gene encodes CDR1 LNHNV and CDR2 YYDKDF (reference sequence). V was pared by 11 bases and J by 0 bases, with 23 bases between. DNA of the CDR3: TGTGCCTCTGCGTCGGGAGACAGTTACCGCTCTGGGGCCAACGTCCTGACTTTC. Translation gives CASASGDSYRSGANVLTF. The complete variable domain, with remaining parts taken from reference TRBV15 and TRBJ2-6, reads DAMVIQNPRYQVTQFGKPVTLSCSQTLNHNVMYWYQQKSSQAPKLLFHYYDKDFNNEADTPDNFQSRRPNTSFCFLDIRSPGLGDTAMYLCASASGDSYRSGANVLTFGAGSRLTVL.

CDR3 protein: CAWSRGNTGVSQPQHF. In DNA form, the CDR3 reads TGTGCCTGGAGTAGGGGTAATACAGGGGTTAGTCAGCCCCAGCATTTT. This chain joins TRBV30 and TRBJ1-5, with TRBD1 identical over 7 bases. CDR1 is GTSNPN, CDR2 SVGIG, per germline (reference sequence). V lost 2 bases and J lost 6; bases outside the gene matches: 13. The CDR3 covers 16 residues.

In its sample, this clone was seen a few times. The chain couples TRBV6-5 to TRBJ1-6, with 7 bases aligning to TRBD1. The ends lost 6 bases at V and 10 bases at J; junction bases unmatched: 12. The CDR3 extends over 15 amino acids. Germline CDR1 MNHEY, CDR2 SVGAGI. The CDR3 DNA sequence: TGTGCCAGCAGGCGAACGGGACAGTCTTCGTCACCCCTCCACTTT. Encoded protein: CASRRTGQSSSPLHF.

In this sample, this clone turned up a few times. The rearrangement uses TRBV7-9 and TRBJ2-5; 8 nucleotides line up with TRBD1. J lost 2 bases, V lost 2 bases, and 7 bases had no gene match. Germline V gives CDR1 SEHNR, CDR2 FQNEAQ (reference sequence). The CDR3 is made up of 16 amino acids. The CDR3 DNA reads TGTGCCAGCAGCTTATTCCCCTGGACAGGGCAAGAGACCCAGTACTTC. Translating gives CASSLFPWTGQETQYF.

This clone was recorded only once. CDR3 in amino acids: CAWSRGTSGEVYEQYF. In nucleotides, the CDR3 is TGTGCCTGGAGTAGAGGGACTAGCGGAGAGGTCTACGAGCAGTACTTC. The V and J genes are TRBV30 and TRBJ2-7; TRBD2 matches at 11 bases. CDR3 size: 16 residues. Germline trimming cut 2 bases from V and 3 bases from J; bases unmatched to any gene: 9. Germline values: CDR1 GTSNPN, CDR2 SVGIG (reference sequence).

This chain links TRBV5-1 with TRBJ2-6; 7 positions match TRBD1. The CDR3 length is 17 residues. Germline V gene data show CDR1 as SGHRS and CDR2 as YFSETQ. The J segment lost 0 bases and the V segment lost 6 bases, leaving 9 bases of the junction unmatched. CDR3 bases: TGCGCCAGCACACGTTGGGCAGGGGGCTCTGGGGCCAACGTCCTGACTTTC. This codes for CASTRWAGGSGANVLTF.

The chain links TRBV6-5 to TRBJ1-3; 8 bases match TRBD1. There are 15 residues in the CDR3. Germline V gene data show CDR1 as MNHEY and CDR2 as SVGAGI. Trimming took 5 bases from V and 0 from J; bases not matched to a gene: 3. The CDR3 protein is CASSNRGSSGNTIYF. The CDR3 DNA sequence: TGTGCCAGCAGTAACAGGGGGAGCTCTGGAAACACCATATATTTT.

This CDR3 reads CASSLGRLGTGSSPLHF. The CDR3 bases are TGTGCCAGCAGTTTAGGGCGCTTGGGGACAGGGTCTTCACCCCTCCACTTT. This chain connects TRBV27 to TRBJ1-6; 9 bases fit TRBD1. There are 17 residues in the CDR3. V trimming: 2 bases; J trimming: 9 bases; junction bases outside the gene matches: 11. The V gene's germline CDR1 is MNHEY and CDR2 SMNVEV (reference sequence).

This clone was recorded a few times. J is TRBJ2-5 and V is TRBV21-1; whether TRBD2, the table's D call, matches the DNA was not checked. The DNA matches TRBJ2-7 better at its end, which makes the J call doubtful. TRBV21-1 is given as a pseudogene. This CDR3 has 15 amino acids. CDR3 sequence (DNA): TGTGCCAGCAGCAAAGTGGATAGGGGGGGGTACGAGCAGTACTTC. This translates into CASSKVDRGGYEQYF.

The genes are TRBV5-4 and TRBJ1-1, with D perhaps TRBD1 (6 bases). Trimming took off 3 bases at V and 5 bases at J, with 14 bases between the two ends. Germline assignment: CDR1 SGHNT and CDR2 YYREEE (reference sequence). The CDR3 has 14 residues. For the CDR3, the DNA is TGTGCCAGCAGCTATAGAACAGGGCGTACTGAAGCTTTCTTT. Translation: CASSYRTGRTEAFF. The full variable domain, its missing parts supplied by reference TRBV5-4 and TRBJ1-1, is ETGVTQSPTHLIKTRGQQVTLRCSSQSGHNTVSWYQQALGQGPQFIFQYYREEENGRGNFPPRFSGLQFPNYSSELNVNALELDDSALYLCASSYRTGRTEAFFGQGTRLTVV.

The chain combines TRBV9 with TRBJ2-1; 11 bases are a match to TRBD2. CDR3 size: 15 residues. V shed 3 bases and J 7 bases; nucleotides not matched to a gene: 6. Germline values: CDR1 SGDLS, CDR2 YYNGEE. The CDR3 DNA follows: TGTGCCAGCAGCGCACTAGCGGGAGATTTGAATGAGCAGTTCTTC. Translating gives CASSALAGDLNEQFF. Based on the CDR3 plus reference TRBV9 and TRBJ2-1, the full variable domain is DSGVTQTPKHLITATGQRVTLRCSPRSGDLSVYWYQQSLDQGLQFLIQYYNGEERAKGNILERFSAQQFPDLHSELNLSSLELGDSALYFCASSALAGDLNEQFFGPGTRLTVL.

V is TRBV5-1 and J is TRBJ1-1; D is unclear. CDR3 size: 16 residues. The germline V gene has CDR1 SGHRS and CDR2 YFSETQ. V was trimmed by 0 bases and J by 1 base, leaving 13 bases between them. The CDR3 DNA sequence: TGCGCCAGCAGCTTGGTTTCAGGCAACTCGAACACTGAAGCTTTCTTT. It translates to CASSLVSGNSNTEAFF.

The chain uses TRBV7-8 and TRBJ2-3, with 16 bases fitting TRBD2. CDR1 is SGHVS, CDR2 FQNEAQ, per germline. V shed 4 bases and J 2 bases; nucleotides not matched to a gene: 3. The CDR3 spans 17 residues. The CDR3 DNA follows: TGTGCCAGCAGCTCGGGACTAGCGGGAGGGTTCACAGATACGCAGTATTTT. This gives the protein CASSSGLAGGFTDTQYF.

Only one count was recorded for this clone. The rearrangement joins TRBV30 to TRBJ2-1; D ambiguous. CDR1 is GTSNPN, CDR2 SVGIG, per germline (reference sequence). The CDR3 is 11 residues long. Trimming took 0 bases from V and 7 from J, leaving 4 bases between them. The CDR3 nucleotides are TGTGCCTGGAGTGTAGCAAATGAGCAGTTCTTC. It translates to CAWSVANEQFF.